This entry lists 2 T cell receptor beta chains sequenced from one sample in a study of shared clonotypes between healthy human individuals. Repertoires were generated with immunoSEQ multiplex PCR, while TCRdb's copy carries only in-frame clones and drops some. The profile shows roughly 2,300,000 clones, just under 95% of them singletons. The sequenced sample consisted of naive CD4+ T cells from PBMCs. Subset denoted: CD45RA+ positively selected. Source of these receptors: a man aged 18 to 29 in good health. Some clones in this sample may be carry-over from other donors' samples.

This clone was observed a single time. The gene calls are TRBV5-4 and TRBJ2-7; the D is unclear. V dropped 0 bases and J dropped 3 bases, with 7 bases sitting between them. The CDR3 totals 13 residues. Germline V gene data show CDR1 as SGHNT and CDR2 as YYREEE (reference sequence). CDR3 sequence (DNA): TGTGCCAGCAGCTTGGGGGCAGACTACGAGCAGTACTTC. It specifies CASSLGADYEQYF. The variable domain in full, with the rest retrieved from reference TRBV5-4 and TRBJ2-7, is ETGVTQSPTHLIKTRGQQVTLRCSSQSGHNTVSWYQQALGQGPQFIFQYYREEENGRGNFPPRFSGLQFPNYSSELNVNALELDDSALYLCASSLGADYEQYFGPGTRLTVT.

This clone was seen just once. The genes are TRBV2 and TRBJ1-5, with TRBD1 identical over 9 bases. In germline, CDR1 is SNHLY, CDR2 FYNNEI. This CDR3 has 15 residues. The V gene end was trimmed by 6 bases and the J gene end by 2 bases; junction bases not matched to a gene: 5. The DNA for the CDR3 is TGTGCCAGCAGCTACAGGGGGCGCGGCAATCAGCCCCAGCATTTT. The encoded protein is CASSYRGRGNQPQHF. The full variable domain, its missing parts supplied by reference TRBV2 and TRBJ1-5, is EPEVTQTPSHQVTQMGQEVILRCVPISNHLYFYWYRQILGQKVEFLVSFYNNEISEKSEIFDDQFSVERPDGSNFTLKIRSTKLEDSAMYFCASSYRGRGNQPQHFGDGTRLSIL.